This T cell receptor (beta chain) originates from a study of T cells expressing NK-cell markers. In the study overall: There were seven HCMV-seropositive donors and one seronegative donor among the eight sequenced. Findings and limits, study-wide: No clear determination of HCMV specificity was made for expanded NKG2C+ T cell clones. NKG2C+ dominant clonotypes from 5 to 7 donors made up about 1.0-8% of CD8+ T cells.

A 5'RACE template switching approach incorporating UMIs was used to make TCR beta cDNA. TCRdb re-analyzed the 5' RACE reads; it lists each CDR3 protein once, without DNA. The record lists 150,000 or so distinct CDR3 sequences, of which the ten most abundant hold about 18%. Details on this clonotype: Its matching antigen is unknown.

The CDR3 has 15 amino acids. This sequence joins TRBV12-3 or TRBV12-4 and TRBJ2-2; the TRBD1 assignment by TCRdb is unverifiable without DNA. Material: blood T cells: a sorted CD56 or NKG2C T cell subset, CD4+ or CD8+ T cells, or bulk PBMC T cells (not recorded which). The TCR was taken from a woman between 18 and 70 years old in good health. The CDR3: CASSPPRGVTGELFF.